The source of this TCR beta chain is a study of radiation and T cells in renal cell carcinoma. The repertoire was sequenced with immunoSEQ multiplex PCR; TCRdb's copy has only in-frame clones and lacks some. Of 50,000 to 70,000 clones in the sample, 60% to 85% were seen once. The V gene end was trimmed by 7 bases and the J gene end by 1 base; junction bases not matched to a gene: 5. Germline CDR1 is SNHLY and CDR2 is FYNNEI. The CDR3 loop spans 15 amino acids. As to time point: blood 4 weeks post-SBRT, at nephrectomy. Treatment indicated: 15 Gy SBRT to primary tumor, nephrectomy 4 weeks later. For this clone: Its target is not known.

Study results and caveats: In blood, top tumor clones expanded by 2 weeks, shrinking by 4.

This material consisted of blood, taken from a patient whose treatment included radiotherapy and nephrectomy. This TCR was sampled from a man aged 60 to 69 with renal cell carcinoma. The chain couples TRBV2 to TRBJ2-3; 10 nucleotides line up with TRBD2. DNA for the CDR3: TGTGCCAGCAATCCTAGCGGGAGAGGCACAGATACGCAGTATTTT. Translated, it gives CASNPSGRGTDTQYF.